The entry below gives a single T cell receptor beta chain sequence along with its context. Per the study methods: The authors estimated nucleated cell counts from reference gene primer amplification. The table came from immunoSEQ multiplex PCR; TCRdb's copy has only in-frame clones and leaves some out. V, J and clone size derive from that table, while D and trimming were established from the DNA sequence. Of about 83,000 clones in the sample, around 80% are singletons; the top ten hold 15%. The sample is drawn from a study of blood T cell repertoires in COVID-19. Across the whole study: Whether acute or convalescent, the COVID-19 samples came from the United States, Italy and Spain. T cells, B-cell-depleted T cells, or PBMCs supplied cDNA or gDNA.

The ends were cut back, 5 bases at V and 7 bases at J, with 14 bases in the middle. The germline V gene has CDR1 SGHTA and CDR2 FQGNSA. CDR3 size: 13 residues. The rearrangement links TRBV7-2 to TRBJ1-2; the D gene is possibly TRBD1 (5 bases). The clonotype comes from an elderly woman with acute or convalescent COVID-19. The source material was peripheral blood. The CDR3 nucleotides read TGTGCCAGCAGCCGTGATACCCAGGGTGGCTACACCTTC. Encoded protein: CASSRDTQGGYTF.